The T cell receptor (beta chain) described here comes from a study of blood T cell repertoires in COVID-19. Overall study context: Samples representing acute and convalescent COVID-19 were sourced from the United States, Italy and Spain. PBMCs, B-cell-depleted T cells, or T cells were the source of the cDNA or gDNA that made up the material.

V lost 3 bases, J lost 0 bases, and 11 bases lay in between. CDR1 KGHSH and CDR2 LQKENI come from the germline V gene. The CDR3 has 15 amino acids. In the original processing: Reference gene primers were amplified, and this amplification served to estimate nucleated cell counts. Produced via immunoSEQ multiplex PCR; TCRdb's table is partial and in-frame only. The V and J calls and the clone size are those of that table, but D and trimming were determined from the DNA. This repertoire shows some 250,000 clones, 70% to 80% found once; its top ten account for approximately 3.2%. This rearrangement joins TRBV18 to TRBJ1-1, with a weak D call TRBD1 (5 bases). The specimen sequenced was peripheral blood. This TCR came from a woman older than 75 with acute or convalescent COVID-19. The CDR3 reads CASSPGSGMNTEAFF. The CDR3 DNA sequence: TGTGCCAGCTCACCCGGTTCAGGGATGAACACTGAAGCTTTCTTT.